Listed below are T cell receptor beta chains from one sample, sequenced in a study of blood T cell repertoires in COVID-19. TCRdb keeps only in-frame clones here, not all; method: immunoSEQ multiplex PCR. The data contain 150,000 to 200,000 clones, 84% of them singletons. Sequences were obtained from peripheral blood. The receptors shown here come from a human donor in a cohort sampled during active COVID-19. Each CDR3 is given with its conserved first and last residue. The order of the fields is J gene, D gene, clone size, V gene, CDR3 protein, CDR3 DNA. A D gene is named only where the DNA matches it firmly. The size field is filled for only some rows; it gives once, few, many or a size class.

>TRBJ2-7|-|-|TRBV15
CATSRDLQGRAYEQYF
TGTGCCACCAGCAGAGATCTGCAGGGGCGGGCCTACGAGCAGTACTTC
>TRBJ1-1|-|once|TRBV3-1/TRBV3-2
CASSPGHTNTEAFF
TGTGCCAGCAGCCCGGGACACACGAACACTGAAGCTTTCTTT
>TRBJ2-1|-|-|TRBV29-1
CSANDRNSYNEQFF
TGCAGCGCGAACGACAGGAACTCCTACAATGAGCAGTTCTTC
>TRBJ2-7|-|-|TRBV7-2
CASSLDPNRGYEQYF
TGTGCCAGCAGCTTAGACCCGAACCGCGGGTACGAGCAGTACTTC
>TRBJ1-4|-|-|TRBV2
CASSEPKGRANEKLFF
TGTGCCAGCAGTGAACCCAAAGGGAGAGCTAATGAAAAACTGTTTTTT
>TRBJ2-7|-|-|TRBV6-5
CASSRDWSSYEQYF
TGTGCCAGCAGTAGGGACTGGAGCTCCTACGAGCAGTACTTC
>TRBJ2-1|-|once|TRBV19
CASSILAGEQFF
TGTGCCAGTAGTATCTTGGCTGGTGAGCAGTTCTTC
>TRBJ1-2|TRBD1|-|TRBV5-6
CASSFGTGEHGYTF
TGTGCCAGCAGCTTTGGGACAGGGGAACATGGCTACACCTTC
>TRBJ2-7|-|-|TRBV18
CASSPRRYEQYF
TGTGCCAGCTCACCGAGGCGGTACGAGCAGTACTTC
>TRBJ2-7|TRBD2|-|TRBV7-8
CASTLLAGGYPSYEQYF
TGTGCCAGCACCCTTCTAGCGGGGGGTTACCCCTCCTACGAGCAGTACTTC
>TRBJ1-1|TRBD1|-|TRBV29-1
CSVRSPTGVNTEAFF
TGCAGCGTTCGGTCCCCGACAGGGGTGAACACTGAAGCTTTCTTT
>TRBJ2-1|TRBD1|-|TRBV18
CASSGRGYNEQFF
TGTGCCAGCTCAGGCAGGGGGTACAATGAGCAGTTCTTC
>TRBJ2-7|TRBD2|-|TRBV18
CASSPPSGGAGYEQYF
TGTGCCAGCTCACCTCCTAGCGGGGGGGCAGGCTACGAGCAGTACTTC
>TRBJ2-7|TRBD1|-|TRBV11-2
CASSSLGQGSSHEQYF
TGTGCCAGCAGCTCCCTCGGACAGGGCTCGTCCCACGAGCAGTACTTC
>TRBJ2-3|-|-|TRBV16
CASSQFESDTQYF
TGTGCCAGCAGCCAATTTGAGTCAGATACGCAGTATTTT
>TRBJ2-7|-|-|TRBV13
CASSLGSGTEQYF
TGTGCCAGCAGCTTAGGTTCCGGTACCGAGCAGTACTTC
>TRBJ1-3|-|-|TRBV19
CASEKDSSGNTIYF
TGTGCCAGTGAGAAAGACAGCTCTGGAAACACCATATATTTT
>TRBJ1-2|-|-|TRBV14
CASSPSGGYGYTF
TGTGCCAGCAGCCCCTCGGGGGGGTATGGCTACACCTTC
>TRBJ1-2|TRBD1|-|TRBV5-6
CASTPGQDNYGYTF
TGTGCCAGCACGCCGGGACAGGATAACTATGGCTACACCTTC
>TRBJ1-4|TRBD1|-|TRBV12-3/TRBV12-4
CATYRGLGKTVF
TGTGCCACTTACAGGGGGCTTGGAAAAACTGTTTTT
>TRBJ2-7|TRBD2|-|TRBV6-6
CASSPSGGTYEQYF
TGTGCCAGCAGCCCTAGCGGGGGGACCTACGAGCAGTACTTC
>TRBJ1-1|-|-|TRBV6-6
CASSRNTEAFF
TGTGCCAGCAGCCGGAACACTGAAGCTTTCTTT